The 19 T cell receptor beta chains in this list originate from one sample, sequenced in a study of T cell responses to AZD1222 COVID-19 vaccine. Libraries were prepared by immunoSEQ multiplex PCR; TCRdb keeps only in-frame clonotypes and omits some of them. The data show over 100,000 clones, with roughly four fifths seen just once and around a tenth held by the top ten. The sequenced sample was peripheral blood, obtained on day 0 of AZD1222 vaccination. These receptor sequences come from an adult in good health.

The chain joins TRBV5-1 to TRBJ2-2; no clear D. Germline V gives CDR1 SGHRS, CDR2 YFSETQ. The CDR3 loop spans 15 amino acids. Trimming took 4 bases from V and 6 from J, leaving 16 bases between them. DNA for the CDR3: TGCGCCAGCAGCCCCGACCCGAGTAACGCCGGGGAGCTGTTTTTT. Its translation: CASSPDPSNAGELFF.

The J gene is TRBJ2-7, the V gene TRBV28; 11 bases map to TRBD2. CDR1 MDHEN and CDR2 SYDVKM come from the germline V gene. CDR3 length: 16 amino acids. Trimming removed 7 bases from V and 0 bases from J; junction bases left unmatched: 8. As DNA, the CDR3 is TGTGCCAGCACCCTCAAGGGGACTAGCGGCTCCTACGAGCAGTACTTC. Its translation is CASTLKGTSGSYEQYF.

CDR3 residues: CASSYNTGQRYTF. CDR3 sequence (DNA): TGTGCCAGCAGTTACAACACAGGCCAACGCTACACCTTC. The chain carries TRBV6-5 and TRBJ1-2; D is possibly TRBD1 (5 bases). CDR1 and CDR2 from the germline V gene are MNHEY and SVGAGI. V was shortened by 2 bases and J by 9 bases, with 13 bases between the two germline ends. The CDR3 consists of 13 residues.

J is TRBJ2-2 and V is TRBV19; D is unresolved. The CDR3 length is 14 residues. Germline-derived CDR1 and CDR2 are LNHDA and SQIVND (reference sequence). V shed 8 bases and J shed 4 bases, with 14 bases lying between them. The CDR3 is CASRSQQRTGELFF. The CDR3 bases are TGTGCCAGTCGATCACAACAGCGCACCGGGGAGCTGTTTTTT.

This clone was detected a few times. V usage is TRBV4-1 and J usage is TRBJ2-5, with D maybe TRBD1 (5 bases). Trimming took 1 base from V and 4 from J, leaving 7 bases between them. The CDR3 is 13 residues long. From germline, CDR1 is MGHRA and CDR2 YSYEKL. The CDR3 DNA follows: TGCGCCAGCAGCCAAGCAGGGTTAGAGACCCAGTACTTC. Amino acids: CASSQAGLETQYF.

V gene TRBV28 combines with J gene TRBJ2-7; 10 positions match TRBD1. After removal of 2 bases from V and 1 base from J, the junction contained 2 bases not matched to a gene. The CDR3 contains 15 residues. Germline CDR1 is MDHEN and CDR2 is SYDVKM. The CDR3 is CASSLGDRGSYEQYF. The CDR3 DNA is TGTGCCAGCAGTTTAGGGGACAGGGGATCCTACGAGCAGTACTTC.

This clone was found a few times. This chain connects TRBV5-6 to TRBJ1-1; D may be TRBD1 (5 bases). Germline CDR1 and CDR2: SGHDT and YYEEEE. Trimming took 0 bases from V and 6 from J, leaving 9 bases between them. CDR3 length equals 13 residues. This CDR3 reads CASSLAGLAEAFF. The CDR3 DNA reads TGTGCCAGCAGCTTGGCGGGGCTGGCTGAAGCTTTCTTT.

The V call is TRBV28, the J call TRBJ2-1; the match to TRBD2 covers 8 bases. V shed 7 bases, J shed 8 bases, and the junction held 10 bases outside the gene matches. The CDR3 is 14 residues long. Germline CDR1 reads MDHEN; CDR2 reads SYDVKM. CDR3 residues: CASTPAGDGDEQFF. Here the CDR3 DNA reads TGTGCCAGCACCCCAGCGGGAGATGGGGATGAGCAGTTCTTC.

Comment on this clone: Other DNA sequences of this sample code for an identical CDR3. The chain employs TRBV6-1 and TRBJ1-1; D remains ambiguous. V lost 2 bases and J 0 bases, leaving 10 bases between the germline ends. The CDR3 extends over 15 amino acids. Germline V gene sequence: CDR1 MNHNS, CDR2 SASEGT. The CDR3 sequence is CASSEQNSLNTEAFF. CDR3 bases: TGTGCCAGCAGTGAACAAAACAGCCTGAACACTGAAGCTTTCTTT.

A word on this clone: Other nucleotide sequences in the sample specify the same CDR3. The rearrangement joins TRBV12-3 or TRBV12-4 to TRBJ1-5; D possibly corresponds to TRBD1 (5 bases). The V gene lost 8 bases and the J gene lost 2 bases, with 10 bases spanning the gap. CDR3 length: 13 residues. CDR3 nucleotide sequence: TGTGCCAGCCGGGGCGTAGGCAATCAGCCCCAGCATTTT. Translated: CASRGVGNQPQHF.

CDR3: CASSGTGGHTGELFF. DNA of the CDR3: TGTGCCAGCAGCGGGACAGGGGGGCACACCGGGGAGCTGTTTTTT. This sequence joins TRBV6-2 or TRBV6-3 and TRBJ2-2; 11 bases align to TRBD1. The junction had 3 bases not matched to a gene; V was cut back by 6 bases and J by 3 bases. Germline V gives CDR1 MNHEY, CDR2 SVGEGT. CDR3 length: 15 amino acids.

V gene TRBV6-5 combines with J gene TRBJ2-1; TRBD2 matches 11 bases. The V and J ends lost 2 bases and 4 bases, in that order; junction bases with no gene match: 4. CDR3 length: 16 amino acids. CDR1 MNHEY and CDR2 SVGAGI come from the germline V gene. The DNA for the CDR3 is TGTGCCAGCAGTTACGCGGGACTAGCGGTTTACAATGAGCAGTTCTTC. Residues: CASSYAGLAVYNEQFF.

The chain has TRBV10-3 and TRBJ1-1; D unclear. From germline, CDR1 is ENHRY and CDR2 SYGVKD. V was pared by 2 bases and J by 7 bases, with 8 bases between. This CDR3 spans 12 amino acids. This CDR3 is CAISEDGGEAFF. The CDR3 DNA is TGTGCCATCAGTGAGGACGGAGGTGAAGCTTTCTTT.

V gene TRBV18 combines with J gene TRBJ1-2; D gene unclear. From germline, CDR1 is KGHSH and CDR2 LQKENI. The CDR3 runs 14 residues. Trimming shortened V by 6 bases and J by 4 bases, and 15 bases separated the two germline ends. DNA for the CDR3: TGTGCCAGCTCCCCAAGGGAGCGGGTCTATGGCTACACCTTC. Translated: CASSPRERVYGYTF.

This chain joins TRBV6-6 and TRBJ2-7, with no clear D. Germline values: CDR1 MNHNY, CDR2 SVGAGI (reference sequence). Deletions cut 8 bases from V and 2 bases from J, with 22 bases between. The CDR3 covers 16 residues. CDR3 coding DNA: TGTGCCAGCTGCAGAGATGGTGCAGGCCCAGCCTACGAGCAGTACTTC. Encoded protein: CASCRDGAGPAYEQYF.

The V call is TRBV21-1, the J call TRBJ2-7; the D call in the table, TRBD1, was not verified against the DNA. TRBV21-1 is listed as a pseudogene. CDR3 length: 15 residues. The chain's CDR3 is CASSRGGQGPYEQYF. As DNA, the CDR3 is TGTGCCAGCAGCCGAGGGGGCCAGGGACCCTACGAGCAGTACTTC.

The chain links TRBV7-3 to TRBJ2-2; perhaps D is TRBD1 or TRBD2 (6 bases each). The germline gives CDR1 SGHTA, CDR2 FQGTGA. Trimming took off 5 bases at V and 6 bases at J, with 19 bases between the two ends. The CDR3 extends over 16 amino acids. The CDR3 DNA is TGTGCCAGCAGCCCCCACCCTGGGGGGCCCGCCGGGGAGCTGTTTTTT. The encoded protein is CASSPHPGGPAGELFF.

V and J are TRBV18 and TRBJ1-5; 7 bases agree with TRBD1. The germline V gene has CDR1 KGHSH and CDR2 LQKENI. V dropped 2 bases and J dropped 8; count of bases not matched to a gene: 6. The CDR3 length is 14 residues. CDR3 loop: CASSPARGLEPQHF. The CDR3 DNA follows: TGTGCCAGCTCACCAGCGAGGGGGCTGGAGCCCCAGCATTTT.

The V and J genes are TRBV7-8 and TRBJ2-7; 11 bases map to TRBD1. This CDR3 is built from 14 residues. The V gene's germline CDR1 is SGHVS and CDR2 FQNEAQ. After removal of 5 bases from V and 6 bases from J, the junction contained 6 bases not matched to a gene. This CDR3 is CASSPDRGRGEQYF. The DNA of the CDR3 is TGTGCCAGCAGCCCGGACAGGGGGCGAGGCGAGCAGTACTTC.